Sequencing of this T cell receptor beta chain was carried out in a study of radiotherapy plus CTLA-4 blockade in lung cancer. Study summary: Disease control reached approximately 31%, with objective responses in 15% to 20%.

Turning to this clone: Antigen specificity is unknown.

Focal radiation was given together with CTLA-4 blockade (ipilimumab) to patients with chemo-refractory metastatic non-small-cell lung cancer. The data were produced by immunoSEQ multiplex PCR, yet TCRdb's version contains in-frame clones alone and is incomplete. Found here are roughly 97,000 clones, under 85% of them singletons; the top ten hold roughly 2.8%. Study-level results: In blood, after radiotherapy plus ipilimumab, tumor-derived TCR clones expanded. It was early blood T cell clone dynamics, with interferon-beta, that reportedly best predicted response.

Germline V gene sequence: CDR1 SGHAT, CDR2 FQNNGV. V shed 6 bases and J shed 0 bases, with 10 bases lying between them. This CDR3 spans 14 amino acids. The TCR sequence derives from a human donor with non-small cell lung cancer who had a partial response to radiotherapy plus ipilimumab. Some clones in this sample may be carry-over from other donors' samples. The chain has TRBV11-2 and TRBJ2-3, with D tentatively TRBD2 (6 bases). This sample comprised peripheral blood, obtained from a patient treated with radiotherapy plus ipilimumab. The CDR3 here is CASRGGVSTDTQYF. The DNA for the CDR3 is TGTGCCAGCAGGGGCGGGGTGAGCACAGATACGCAGTATTTT.